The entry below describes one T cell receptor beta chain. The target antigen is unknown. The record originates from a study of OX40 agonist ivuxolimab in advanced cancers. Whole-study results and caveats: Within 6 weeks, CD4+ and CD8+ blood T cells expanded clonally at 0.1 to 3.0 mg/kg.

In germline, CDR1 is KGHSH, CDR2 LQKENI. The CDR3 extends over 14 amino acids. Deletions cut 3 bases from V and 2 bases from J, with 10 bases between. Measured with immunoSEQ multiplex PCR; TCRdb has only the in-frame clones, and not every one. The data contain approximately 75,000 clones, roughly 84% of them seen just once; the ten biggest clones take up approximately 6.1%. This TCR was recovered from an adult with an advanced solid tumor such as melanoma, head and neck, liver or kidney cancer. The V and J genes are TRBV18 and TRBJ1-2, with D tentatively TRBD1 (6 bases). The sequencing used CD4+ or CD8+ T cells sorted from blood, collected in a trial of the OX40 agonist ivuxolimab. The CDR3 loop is CASSPPTGNYGYTF. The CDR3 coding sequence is TGTGCCAGCTCACCGCCCACAGGGAACTATGGCTACACCTTC.